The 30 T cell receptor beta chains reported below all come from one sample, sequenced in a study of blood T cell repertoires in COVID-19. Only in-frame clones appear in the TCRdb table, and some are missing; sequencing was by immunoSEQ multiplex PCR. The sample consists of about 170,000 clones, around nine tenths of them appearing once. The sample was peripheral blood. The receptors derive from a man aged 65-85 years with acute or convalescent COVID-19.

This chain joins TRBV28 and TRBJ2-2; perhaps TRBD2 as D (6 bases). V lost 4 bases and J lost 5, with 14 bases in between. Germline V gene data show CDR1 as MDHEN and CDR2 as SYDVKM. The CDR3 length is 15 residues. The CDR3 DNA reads TGTGCCAGCAGTTCTTGGGAGGAAACGACCGGGGAGCTGTTTTTT. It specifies CASSSWEETTGELFF.

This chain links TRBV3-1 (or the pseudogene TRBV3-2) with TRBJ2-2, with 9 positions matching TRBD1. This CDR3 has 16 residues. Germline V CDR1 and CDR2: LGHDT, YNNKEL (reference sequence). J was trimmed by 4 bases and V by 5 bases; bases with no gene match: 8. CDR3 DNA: TGTGCCAGCAGCTACACAGGGGGCTATGGCACCGGGGAGCTGTTTTTT. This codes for CASSYTGGYGTGELFF.

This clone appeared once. CDR3 region: CASTEAGRLNYEQYF. As DNA, the CDR3 is TGTGCCAGCACCGAGGCGGGGAGATTGAACTACGAGCAGTACTTC. This chain connects TRBV27 to TRBJ2-7; possibly TRBD2 for D (6 bases). There are 15 residues in the CDR3. The V and J ends lost 7 bases and 3 bases respectively, with 19 bases between them. Germline V CDR1 and CDR2: MNHEY, SMNVEV (reference sequence).

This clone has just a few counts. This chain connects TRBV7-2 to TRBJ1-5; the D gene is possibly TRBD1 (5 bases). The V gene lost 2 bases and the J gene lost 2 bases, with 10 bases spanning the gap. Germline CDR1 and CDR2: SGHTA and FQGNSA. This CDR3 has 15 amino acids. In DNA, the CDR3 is TGTGCCAGCAGCTTATATCAACAGGGCAATCAGCCCCAGCATTTT. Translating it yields CASSLYQQGNQPQHF.

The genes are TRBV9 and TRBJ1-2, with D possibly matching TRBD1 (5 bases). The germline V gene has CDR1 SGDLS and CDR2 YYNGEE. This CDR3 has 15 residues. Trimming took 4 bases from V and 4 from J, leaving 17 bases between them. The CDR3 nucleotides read TGTGCCAGCAGCCCCATAGCGGGAGGGGCCTATGGCTACACCTTC. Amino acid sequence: CASSPIAGGAYGYTF.

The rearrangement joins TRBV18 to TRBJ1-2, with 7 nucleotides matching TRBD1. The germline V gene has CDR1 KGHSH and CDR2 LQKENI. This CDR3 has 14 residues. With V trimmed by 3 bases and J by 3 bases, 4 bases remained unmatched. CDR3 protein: CASSPNRGDYGYTF. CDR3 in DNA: TGTGCCAGCTCACCTAACAGGGGAGACTATGGCTACACCTTC.

In DNA form, the CDR3 reads TGTGCCAGCAGCCGTGAGGTTTACTATAGCAATCAGCCCCAGCATTTT. Translation: CASSREVYYSNQPQHF. V is TRBV7-2 and J is TRBJ1-5; D is unresolved. V shed 5 bases and J shed 0 bases, with 14 bases lying between them. Germline assignment: CDR1 SGHTA and CDR2 FQGNSA. The CDR3 extends over 16 amino acids.

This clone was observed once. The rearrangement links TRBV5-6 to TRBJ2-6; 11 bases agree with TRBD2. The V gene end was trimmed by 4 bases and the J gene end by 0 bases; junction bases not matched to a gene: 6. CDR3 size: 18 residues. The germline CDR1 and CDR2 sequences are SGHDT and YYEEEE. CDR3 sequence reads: CASSRGLAEFSGANVLTF. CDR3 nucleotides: TGTGCCAGCAGCCGGGGACTAGCGGAATTCTCTGGGGCCAACGTCCTGACTTTC.

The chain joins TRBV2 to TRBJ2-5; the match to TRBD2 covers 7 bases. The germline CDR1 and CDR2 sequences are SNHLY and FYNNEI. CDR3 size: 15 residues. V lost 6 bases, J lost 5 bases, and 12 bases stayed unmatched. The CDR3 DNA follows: TGTGCCAGCAGCGGCGTCACTAGCGAGGGTGAGACCCAGTACTTC. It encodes CASSGVTSEGETQYF.

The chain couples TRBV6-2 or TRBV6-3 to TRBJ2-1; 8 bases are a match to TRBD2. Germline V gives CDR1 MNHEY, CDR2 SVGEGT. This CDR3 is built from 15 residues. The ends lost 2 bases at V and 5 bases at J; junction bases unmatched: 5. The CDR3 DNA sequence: TGTGCCAGCAGTTACCTAGCGGGCTGGAACAATGAGCAGTTCTTC. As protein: CASSYLAGWNNEQFF.

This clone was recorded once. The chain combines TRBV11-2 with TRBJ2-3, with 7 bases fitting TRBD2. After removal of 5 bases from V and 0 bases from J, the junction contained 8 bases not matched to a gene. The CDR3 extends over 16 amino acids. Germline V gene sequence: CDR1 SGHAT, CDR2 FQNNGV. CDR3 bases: TGTGCCAGCAGCAAGAGAGGGGACTACAGCACAGATACGCAGTATTTT. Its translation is CASSKRGDYSTDTQYF.

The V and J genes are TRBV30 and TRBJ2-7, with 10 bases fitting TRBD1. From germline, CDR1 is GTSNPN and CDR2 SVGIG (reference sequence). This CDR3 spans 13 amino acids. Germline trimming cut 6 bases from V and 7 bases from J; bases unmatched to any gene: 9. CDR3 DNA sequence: TGTGCCTGCGGGCCAGACAGGGGGCGAGAGCAGTACTTC. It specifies CACGPDRGREQYF.

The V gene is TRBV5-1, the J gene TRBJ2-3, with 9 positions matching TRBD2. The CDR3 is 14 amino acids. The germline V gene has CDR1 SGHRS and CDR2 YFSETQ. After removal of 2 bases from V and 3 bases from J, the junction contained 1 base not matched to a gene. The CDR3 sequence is CASSFSGGTDTQYF. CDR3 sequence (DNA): TGCGCCAGCAGCTTTAGCGGGGGTACAGATACGCAGTATTTT.

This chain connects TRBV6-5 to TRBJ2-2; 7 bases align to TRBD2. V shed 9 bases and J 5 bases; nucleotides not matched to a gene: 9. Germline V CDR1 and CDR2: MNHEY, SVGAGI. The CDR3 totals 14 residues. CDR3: CASEVGLPTGELFF. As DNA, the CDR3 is TGTGCCAGTGAGGTGGGACTACCTACCGGGGAGCTGTTTTTT.

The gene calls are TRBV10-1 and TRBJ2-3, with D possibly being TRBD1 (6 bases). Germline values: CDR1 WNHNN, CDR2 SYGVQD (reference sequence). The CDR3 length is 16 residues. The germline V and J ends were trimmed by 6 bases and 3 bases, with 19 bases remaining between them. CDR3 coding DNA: TGCGCCAGCAGCCTGGTCAGAGGGGGAGTGACAGATACGCAGTATTTT. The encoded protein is CASSLVRGGVTDTQYF.

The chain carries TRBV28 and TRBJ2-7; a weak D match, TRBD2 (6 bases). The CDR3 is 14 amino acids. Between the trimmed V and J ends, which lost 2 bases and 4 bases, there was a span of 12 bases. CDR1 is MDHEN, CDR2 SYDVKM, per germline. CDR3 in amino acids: CASSLQLAGYEQYF. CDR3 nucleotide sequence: TGTGCCAGCAGTTTACAGCTCGCGGGGTACGAGCAGTACTTC. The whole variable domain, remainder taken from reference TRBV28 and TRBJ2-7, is DVKVTQSSRYLVKRTGEKVFLECVQDMDHENMFWYRQDPGLGLRLIYFSYDVKMKEKGDIPEGYSVSREKKERFSLILESASTNQTSMYLCASSLQLAGYEQYFGPGTRLTVT.

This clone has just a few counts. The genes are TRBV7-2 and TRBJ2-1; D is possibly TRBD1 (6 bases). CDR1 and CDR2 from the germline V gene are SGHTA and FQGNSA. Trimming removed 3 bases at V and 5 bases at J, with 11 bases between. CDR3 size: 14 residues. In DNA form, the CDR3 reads TGTGCCAGCAGCTTTCAGTCAGGGGACAATGAGCAGTTCTTC. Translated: CASSFQSGDNEQFF.

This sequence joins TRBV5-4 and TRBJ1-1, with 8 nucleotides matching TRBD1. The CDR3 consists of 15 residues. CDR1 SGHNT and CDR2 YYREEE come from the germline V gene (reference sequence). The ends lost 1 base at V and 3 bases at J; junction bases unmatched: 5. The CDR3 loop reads CASSLTGGGYTEAFF. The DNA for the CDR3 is TGTGCCAGCAGCTTGACAGGGGGTGGTTACACTGAAGCTTTCTTT. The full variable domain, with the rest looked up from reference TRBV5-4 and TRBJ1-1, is ETGVTQSPTHLIKTRGQQVTLRCSSQSGHNTVSWYQQALGQGPQFIFQYYREEENGRGNFPPRFSGLQFPNYSSELNVNALELDDSALYLCASSLTGGGYTEAFFGQGTRLTVV.

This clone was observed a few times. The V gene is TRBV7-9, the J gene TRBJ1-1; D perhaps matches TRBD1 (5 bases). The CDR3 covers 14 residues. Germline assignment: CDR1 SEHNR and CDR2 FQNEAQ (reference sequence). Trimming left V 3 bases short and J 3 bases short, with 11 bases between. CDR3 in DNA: TGTGCCAGCAGCTTGCCCGAAGGGGACACTGAAGCTTTCTTT. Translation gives CASSLPEGDTEAFF.

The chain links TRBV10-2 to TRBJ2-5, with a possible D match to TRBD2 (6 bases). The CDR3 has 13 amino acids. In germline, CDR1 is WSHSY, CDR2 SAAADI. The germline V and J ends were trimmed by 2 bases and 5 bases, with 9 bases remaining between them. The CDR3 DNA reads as TGCGCCAGCAGTGAGGGGGGGAGGGAGACCCAGTACTTC. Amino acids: CASSEGGRETQYF.

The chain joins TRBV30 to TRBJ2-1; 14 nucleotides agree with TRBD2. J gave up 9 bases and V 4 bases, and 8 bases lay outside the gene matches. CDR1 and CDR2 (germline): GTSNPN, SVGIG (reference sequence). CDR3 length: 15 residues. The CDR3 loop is CAWTGGLAGVGEQFF. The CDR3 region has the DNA TGTGCCTGGACAGGGGGACTAGCGGGAGTGGGTGAGCAGTTCTTC.

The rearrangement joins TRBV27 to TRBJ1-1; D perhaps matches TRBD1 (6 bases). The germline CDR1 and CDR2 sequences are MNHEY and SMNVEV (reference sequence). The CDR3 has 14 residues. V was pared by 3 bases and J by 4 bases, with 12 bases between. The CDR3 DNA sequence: TGTGCCAGCAGTTTTCAGGGGTTCGGCACTGAAGCTTTCTTT. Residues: CASSFQGFGTEAFF.

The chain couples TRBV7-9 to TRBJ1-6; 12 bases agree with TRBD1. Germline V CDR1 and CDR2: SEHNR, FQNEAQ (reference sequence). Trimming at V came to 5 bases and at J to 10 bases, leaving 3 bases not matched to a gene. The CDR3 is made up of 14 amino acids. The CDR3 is CASSGTGGGSPLHF. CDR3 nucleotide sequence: TGTGCCAGCAGCGGGACAGGGGGCGGCTCACCCCTCCACTTT.

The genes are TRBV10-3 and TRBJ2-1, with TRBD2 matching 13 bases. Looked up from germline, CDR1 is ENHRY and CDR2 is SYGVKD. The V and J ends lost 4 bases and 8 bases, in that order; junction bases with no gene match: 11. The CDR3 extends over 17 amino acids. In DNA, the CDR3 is TGTGCCATCAGTGGCAGACTAGCGGGGGGCCTTAGGGATGAGCAGTTCTTC. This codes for CAISGRLAGGLRDEQFF.

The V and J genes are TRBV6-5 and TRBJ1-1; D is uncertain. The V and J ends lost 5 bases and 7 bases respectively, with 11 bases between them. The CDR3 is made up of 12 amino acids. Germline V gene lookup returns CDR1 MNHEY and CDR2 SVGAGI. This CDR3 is CASSSTSNEAFF. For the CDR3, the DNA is TGTGCCAGCAGTAGTACATCCAATGAAGCTTTCTTT.

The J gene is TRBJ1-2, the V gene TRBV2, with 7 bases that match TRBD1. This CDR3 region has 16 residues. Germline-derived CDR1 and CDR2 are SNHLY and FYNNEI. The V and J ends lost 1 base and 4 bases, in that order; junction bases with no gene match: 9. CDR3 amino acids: CASSEEGLTGIYGYTF. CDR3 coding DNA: TGTGCCAGCAGTGAAGAGGGGTTGACAGGGATCTATGGCTACACCTTC.

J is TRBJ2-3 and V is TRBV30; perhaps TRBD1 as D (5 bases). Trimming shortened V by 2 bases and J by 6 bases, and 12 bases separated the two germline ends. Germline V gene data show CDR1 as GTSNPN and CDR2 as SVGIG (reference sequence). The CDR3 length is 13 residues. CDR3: CAWSRQGMDTQYF. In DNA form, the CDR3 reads TGTGCCTGGAGTAGGCAGGGAATGGATACGCAGTATTTT.

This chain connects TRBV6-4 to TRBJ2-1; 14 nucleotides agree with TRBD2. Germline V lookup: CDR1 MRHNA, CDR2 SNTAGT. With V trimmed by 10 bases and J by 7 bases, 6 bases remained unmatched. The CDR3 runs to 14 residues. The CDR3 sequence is CATRTSGGRNEQFF. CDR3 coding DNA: TGTGCCACCAGGACTAGCGGGGGGCGAAATGAGCAGTTCTTC.

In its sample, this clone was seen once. CDR3 amino acids: CASMTPSGRAGVTDTQYF. DNA for the CDR3: TGTGCCAGTATGACCCCCAGCGGGAGGGCCGGGGTCACAGATACGCAGTATTTT. The rearrangement links TRBV19 to TRBJ2-3; 10 nucleotides line up with TRBD2. Germline loops: CDR1 LNHDA, CDR2 SQIVND (reference sequence). The V gene end was trimmed by 7 bases and the J gene end by 2 bases; junction bases not matched to a gene: 15. This CDR3 has 18 residues.

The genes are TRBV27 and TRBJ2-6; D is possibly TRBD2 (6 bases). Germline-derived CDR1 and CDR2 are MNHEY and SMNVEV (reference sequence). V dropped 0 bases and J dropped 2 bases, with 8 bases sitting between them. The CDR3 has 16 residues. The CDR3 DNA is TGTGCCAGCAGTTTATCTTGGGGGGCTGGGGCCAACGTCCTGACTTTC. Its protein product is CASSLSWGAGANVLTF. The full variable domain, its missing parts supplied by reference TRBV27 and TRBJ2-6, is EAQVTQNPRYLITVTGKKLTVTCSQNMNHEYMSWYRQDPGLGLRQIYYSMNVEVTDKGDVPEGYKVSRKEKRNFPLILESPSPNQTSLYFCASSLSWGAGANVLTFGAGSRLTVL.